Presented here are 18 T cell receptor beta chains from one specimen sequenced in a study of cytomegalovirus exposure and HLA in healthy donors. Primers included in the PCR were 60 Vbeta and 13 Jbeta primers. Produced via immunoSEQ multiplex PCR; TCRdb's table is partial and in-frame only. This table has more than 85,000 clones, approximately 81% appearing once. The sequencing input was PBMCs. The origin of the receptors is a male donor in good health and CMV-seropositive.

This chain links TRBV2 with TRBJ2-7, with 10 bases lining up with TRBD1. CDR1 is SNHLY and CDR2 is FYNNEI in the germline V gene. V gave up 6 bases and J gave up 4 bases; unmatched junction bases: 3. The CDR3 is 13 residues long. CDR3 protein: CASSVGQGYEQYF. The CDR3 DNA reads TGTGCCAGCAGCGTGGGACAGGGGTACGAGCAGTACTTC.

V usage is TRBV5-1 and J usage is TRBJ1-4; D is ambiguous. CDR3 length equals 14 residues. Germline V gives CDR1 SGHRS, CDR2 YFSETQ. V lost 0 bases to trimming and J lost 3 bases, with 6 bases between them. In DNA form, the CDR3 reads TGCGCCAGCAGCTTGGCCGGGGCTAATGAAAAACTGTTTTTT. Its translation: CASSLAGANEKLFF. Supplemented by reference TRBV5-1 and TRBJ1-4, the full variable domain reads KAGVTQTPRYLIKTRGQQVTLSCSPISGHRSVSWYQQTPGQGLQFLFEYFSETQRNKGNFPGRFSGRQFSNSRSEMNVSTLELGDSALYLCASSLAGANEKLFFGSGTQLSVL.

This chain connects TRBV30 to TRBJ1-1; D possibly corresponds to TRBD1 (6 bases). Per germline, CDR1 GTSNPN and CDR2 SVGIG (reference sequence). The CDR3 is made up of 12 amino acids. The CDR3 DNA sequence: TGTGCAGAGAAAACAGGGTTAACTGAAGCTTTCTTT. It encodes CAEKTGLTEAFF.

Here the CDR3 DNA reads TGCGCCAGCAGCTTAGGCGGGGACACAGATACGCAGTATTTT. This encodes CASSLGGDTDTQYF. The chain combines TRBV5-1 with TRBJ2-3, with D perhaps matching TRBD2 (6 bases). CDR3 length: 14 residues. Germline loops: CDR1 SGHRS, CDR2 YFSETQ. Trimming took off 2 bases at V and 2 bases at J, with 9 bases between the two ends. Full variable domain (outside the CDR3, taken from reference TRBV5-1 and TRBJ2-3): KAGVTQTPRYLIKTRGQQVTLSCSPISGHRSVSWYQQTPGQGLQFLFEYFSETQRNKGNFPGRFSGRQFSNSRSEMNVSTLELGDSALYLCASSLGGDTDTQYFGPGTRLTVL.

The DNA for the CDR3 is TGTGCCAGCAGCCTGCGGGGGGCCAATCAGCCCCAGCATTTT. Its translation is CASSLRGANQPQHF. The V call is TRBV5-4, the J call TRBJ1-5; tentatively, D is TRBD1 (6 bases). The CDR3 has 14 residues. V was pared by 4 bases and J by 3 bases, with 11 bases between. Germline V lookup: CDR1 SGHNT, CDR2 YYREEE (reference sequence). The whole variable domain, filled in from reference TRBV5-4 and TRBJ1-5, reads ETGVTQSPTHLIKTRGQQVTLRCSSQSGHNTVSWYQQALGQGPQFIFQYYREEENGRGNFPPRFSGLQFPNYSSELNVNALELDDSALYLCASSLRGANQPQHFGDGTRLSIL.

The gene calls are TRBV7-9 and TRBJ2-6; D possibly corresponds to TRBD2 (5 bases). The CDR3 totals 15 residues. V lost 3 bases and J lost 0, with 6 bases in between. Germline values: CDR1 SEHNR, CDR2 FQNEAQ (reference sequence). CDR3 sequence: CASSFGDSGANVLTF. The CDR3 nucleotides are TGTGCCAGCAGCTTCGGGGACTCTGGGGCCAACGTCCTGACTTTC. Full variable domain (rest looked up from reference TRBV7-9 and TRBJ2-6): DTGVSQNPRHKITKRGQNVTFRCDPISEHNRLYWYRQTLGQGPEFLTYFQNEAQLEKSRLLSDRFSAERPKGSFSTLEIQRTEQGDSAMYLCASSFGDSGANVLTFGAGSRLTVL.

This chain joins TRBV5-1 and TRBJ1-5, with 7 bases lining up with TRBD1. Germline V gene lookup returns CDR1 SGHRS and CDR2 YFSETQ. The trim removed 0 bases at V and 2 bases at J, leaving 2 bases unmatched. The CDR3 runs to 15 residues. The CDR3 region is CASSLAGGGNQPQHF. Written as DNA, the CDR3 is TGCGCCAGCAGCTTGGCAGGGGGAGGCAATCAGCCCCAGCATTTT.

The rearrangement uses TRBV27 and TRBJ2-3, with no clear D. Germline V gene lookup returns CDR1 MNHEY and CDR2 SMNVEV (reference sequence). The ends were cut back, 4 bases at V and 7 bases at J, with 12 bases in the middle. The CDR3 has 13 amino acids. Written as DNA, the CDR3 is TGTGCCAGCAGTTCCCCTTCCTCTAATACGCAGTATTTT. Its translation is CASSSPSSNTQYF.

The rearrangement uses TRBV9 and TRBJ1-6; D not certain. The germline V and J ends were trimmed by 4 bases and 6 bases, with 8 bases remaining between them. Germline CDR1 and CDR2: SGDLS and YYNGEE. The CDR3 sequence is 13 residues long. The CDR3 sequence is CASSSGANSPLHF. The CDR3, as DNA: TGTGCCAGCAGCTCGGGAGCTAATTCACCCCTCCACTTT.

This rearrangement joins TRBV27 to TRBJ1-2; maybe TRBD1 (6 bases). CDR3 length: 13 amino acids. Germline loops: CDR1 MNHEY, CDR2 SMNVEV (reference sequence). V gave up 4 bases and J gave up 7 bases, with 13 bases separating them. The DNA of the CDR3 is TGTGCCAGCAGTTCACAGGGCGTGGGTGGCTACACCTTC. It is translated as CASSSQGVGGYTF.

This chain links TRBV19 with TRBJ1-5; D might be TRBD1 (5 bases). Trimming removed 0 bases at V and 8 bases at J, with 8 bases between. The CDR3 totals 13 residues. CDR1 LNHDA and CDR2 SQIVND come from the germline V gene (reference sequence). For the CDR3, the DNA is TGTGCCAGTAGTATAGAGGGAGGGGAGCCCCAGCATTTT. It is translated as CASSIEGGEPQHF.

The V and J genes are TRBV5-1 and TRBJ1-4; 8 bases match TRBD1. The CDR3 is 14 amino acids. The junction had 7 bases not matched to a gene; V was cut back by 4 bases and J by 8 bases. Germline-derived CDR1 and CDR2 are SGHRS and YFSETQ. DNA for the CDR3: TGCGCCAGCAGCGGCGGGACAGGTCGGGAAAAACTGTTTTTT. Amino acid sequence: CASSGGTGREKLFF.

The chain has TRBV6-5 and TRBJ2-7; D perhaps matches TRBD2 (5 bases). CDR1 MNHEY and CDR2 SVGAGI come from the germline V gene. The V gene lost 2 bases and the J gene lost 5 bases, with 10 bases spanning the gap. This CDR3 has 13 amino acids. The DNA of the CDR3 is TGTGCCAGCAGTTACAGTAGAGGGCACGAGCAGTACTTC. This translates into CASSYSRGHEQYF.

This chain links TRBV5-1 with TRBJ1-2, with 8 positions matching TRBD1. V shed 1 base, J shed 4 bases, and the junction held 9 bases outside the gene matches. CDR1 and CDR2 from the germline V gene are SGHRS and YFSETQ. CDR3 length equals 16 residues. As DNA, the CDR3 is TGCGCCAGCAGCTTGTCGGGACAGGACAGATTCTATGGCTACACCTTC. Encoded protein: CASSLSGQDRFYGYTF. Supplemented by reference TRBV5-1 and TRBJ1-2, the full variable domain reads KAGVTQTPRYLIKTRGQQVTLSCSPISGHRSVSWYQQTPGQGLQFLFEYFSETQRNKGNFPGRFSGRQFSNSRSEMNVSTLELGDSALYLCASSLSGQDRFYGYTFGSGTRLTVV.

This clone was observed a handful of times. The chain has TRBV14 and TRBJ1-5; TRBD1 is a possible D gene (5 bases). The CDR3 spans 14 residues. Germline CDR1 SGHDN, CDR2 FVKESK. V lost 2 bases to trimming and J lost 4 bases, with 9 bases between them. Here the CDR3 reads CASSQSGLNQPQHF. Here the CDR3 DNA reads TGTGCCAGCAGCCAATCAGGGCTGAATCAGCCCCAGCATTTT.

Remarks on this clone: Relative to the germline gene, one junction end is altered; a read error may explain this. The V and J genes are TRBV7-7 and TRBJ2-5, with 8 positions matching TRBD2. CDR1 and CDR2 (germline): SSHAT, FNYEAQ (reference sequence). The CDR3 length is 15 residues. CDR3 nucleotide sequence: TGTGCTAGCACCTCTGGTAGCGGGGCGACGGAGACCCAGTACTTC. Protein sequence: CASTSGSGATETQYF. Variable domain in full (rest from reference TRBV7-7 and TRBJ2-5): GAGVSQSPRYKVTKRGQDVTLRCDPISSHATLYWYQQALGQGPEFLTYFNYEAQPDKSGLPSDRFSAERPEGSISTLTIQRTEQRDSAMYRCASTSGSGATETQYFGPGTRLLVL.

This chain uses TRBV5-1 with TRBJ2-1, with TRBD2 matching over 9 bases. Germline CDR1 reads SGHRS; CDR2 reads YFSETQ. V shed 0 bases and J 7 bases; nucleotides not matched to a gene: 5. CDR3 length equals 15 residues. This CDR3 reads CASSLDISGGNEQFF. The CDR3 DNA follows: TGCGCCAGCAGCTTGGATATTAGCGGGGGAAATGAGCAGTTCTTC.

This clone was counted only a few times. The chain links TRBV7-9 to TRBJ1-4; 11 nucleotides align to TRBD1. V lost 4 bases, J lost 8 bases, and 6 bases stayed unmatched. The length of the CDR3 is 15 residues. Germline values: CDR1 SEHNR, CDR2 FQNEAQ (reference sequence). CDR3 DNA sequence: TGTGCCAGCAGCTCGTGGACAGGGGGCGAGGAAAAACTGTTTTTT. It yields the protein CASSSWTGGEEKLFF. The full variable domain, its missing parts supplied by reference TRBV7-9 and TRBJ1-4, is DTGVSQNPRHKITKRGQNVTFRCDPISEHNRLYWYRQTLGQGPEFLTYFQNEAQLEKSRLLSDRFSAERPKGSFSTLEIQRTEQGDSAMYLCASSSWTGGEEKLFFGSGTQLSVL.